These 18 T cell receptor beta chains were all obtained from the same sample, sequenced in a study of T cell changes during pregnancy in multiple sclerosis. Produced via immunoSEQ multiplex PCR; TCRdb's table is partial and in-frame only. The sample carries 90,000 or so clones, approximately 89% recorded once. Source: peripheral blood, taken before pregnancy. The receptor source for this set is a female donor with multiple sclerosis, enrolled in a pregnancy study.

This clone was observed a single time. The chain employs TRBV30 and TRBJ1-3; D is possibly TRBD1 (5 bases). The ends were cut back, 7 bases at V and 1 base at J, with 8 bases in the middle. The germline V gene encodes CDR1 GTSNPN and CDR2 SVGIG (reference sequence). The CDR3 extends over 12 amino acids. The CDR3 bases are TGTGCCTATCAGGGATCTGGAAACACCATATATTTT. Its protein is CAYQGSGNTIYF.

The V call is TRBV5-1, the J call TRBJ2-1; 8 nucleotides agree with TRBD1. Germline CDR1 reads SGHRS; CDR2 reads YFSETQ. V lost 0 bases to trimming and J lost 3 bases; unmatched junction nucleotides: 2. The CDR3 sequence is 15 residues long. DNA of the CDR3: TGCGCCAGCAGCTTGGTTGGACAGGGCTACAATGAGCAGTTCTTC. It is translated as CASSLVGQGYNEQFF.

The CDR3 loop is CASSVQGAGGELFF. In DNA, the CDR3 is TGTGCCAGCAGCGTTCAGGGGGCGGGCGGGGAGCTGTTTTTT. The V gene is TRBV9, the J gene TRBJ2-2; TRBD1 aligns across 8 bases. In germline, CDR1 is SGDLS, CDR2 YYNGEE. With 2 bases clipped from V and 7 bases from J, the junction kept 4 bases outside the gene matches. The CDR3 has 14 residues.

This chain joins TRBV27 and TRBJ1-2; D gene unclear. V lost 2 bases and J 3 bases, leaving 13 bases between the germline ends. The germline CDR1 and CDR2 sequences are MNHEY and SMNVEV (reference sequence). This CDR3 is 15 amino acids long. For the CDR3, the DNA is TGTGCCAGCAGTTTAAGGCGAGGCGGGGACTATGGCTACACCTTC. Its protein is CASSLRRGGDYGYTF.

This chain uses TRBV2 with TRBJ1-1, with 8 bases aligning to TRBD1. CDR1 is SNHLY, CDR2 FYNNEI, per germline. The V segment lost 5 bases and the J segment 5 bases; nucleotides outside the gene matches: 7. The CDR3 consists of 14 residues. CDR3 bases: TGTGCCAGCAGTTCGACAGGGGCGAGGACTGAAGCTTTCTTT. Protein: CASSSTGARTEAFF.

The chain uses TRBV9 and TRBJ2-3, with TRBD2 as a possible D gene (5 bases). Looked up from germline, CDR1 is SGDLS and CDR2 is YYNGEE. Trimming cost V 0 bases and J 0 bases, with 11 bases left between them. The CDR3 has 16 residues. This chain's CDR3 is CASSVVGGGSTDTQYF. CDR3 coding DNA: TGTGCCAGCAGCGTAGTAGGCGGAGGTAGCACAGATACGCAGTATTTT.

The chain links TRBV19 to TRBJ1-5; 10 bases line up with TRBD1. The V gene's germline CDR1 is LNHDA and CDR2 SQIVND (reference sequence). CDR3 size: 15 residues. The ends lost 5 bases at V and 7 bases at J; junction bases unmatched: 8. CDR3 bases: TGTGCCAGTAGTGCTTACGGACAGGGGGACCAGCCCCAGCATTTT. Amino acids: CASSAYGQGDQPQHF.

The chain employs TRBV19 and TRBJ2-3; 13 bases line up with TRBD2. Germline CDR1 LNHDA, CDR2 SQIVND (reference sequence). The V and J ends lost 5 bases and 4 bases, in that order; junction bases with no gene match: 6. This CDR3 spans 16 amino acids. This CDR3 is CASSQRLAGGADTQYF. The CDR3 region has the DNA TGTGCCAGTAGTCAGAGACTAGCGGGGGGTGCAGATACGCAGTATTTT.

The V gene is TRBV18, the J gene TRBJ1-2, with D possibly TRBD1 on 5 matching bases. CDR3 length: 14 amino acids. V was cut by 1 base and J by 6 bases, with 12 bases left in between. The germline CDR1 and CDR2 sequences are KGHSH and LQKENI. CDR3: CASSPLTQTDGYTF. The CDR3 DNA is TGTGCCAGCTCACCACTTACCCAGACAGATGGCTACACCTTC.

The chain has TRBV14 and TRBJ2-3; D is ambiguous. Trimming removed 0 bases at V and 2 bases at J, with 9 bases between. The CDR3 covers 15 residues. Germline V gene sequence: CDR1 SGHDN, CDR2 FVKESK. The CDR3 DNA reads TGTGCCAGCAGCCAAGAAGCAGGTTACACAGATACGCAGTATTTT. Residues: CASSQEAGYTDTQYF. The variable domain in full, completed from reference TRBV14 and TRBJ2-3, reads EAGVTQFPSHSVIEKGQTVTLRCDPISGHDNLYWYRRVMGKEIKFLLHFVKESKQDESGMPNNRFLAERTGGTYSTLKVQPAELEDSGVYFCASSQEAGYTDTQYFGPGTRLTVL.

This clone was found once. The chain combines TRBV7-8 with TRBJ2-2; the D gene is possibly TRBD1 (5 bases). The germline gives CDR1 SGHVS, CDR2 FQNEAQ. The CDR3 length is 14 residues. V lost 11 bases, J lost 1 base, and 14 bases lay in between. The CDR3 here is CAASWQGNTGELFF. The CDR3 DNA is TGTGCCGCCTCGTGGCAGGGGAACACCGGGGAGCTGTTTTTT. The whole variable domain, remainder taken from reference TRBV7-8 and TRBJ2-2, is GAGVSQSPRYKVAKRGQDVALRCDPISGHVSLFWYQQALGQGPEFLTYFQNEAQLDKSGLPSDRFFAERPEGSVSTLKIQRTQQEDSAVYLCAASWQGNTGELFFGEGSRLTVL.

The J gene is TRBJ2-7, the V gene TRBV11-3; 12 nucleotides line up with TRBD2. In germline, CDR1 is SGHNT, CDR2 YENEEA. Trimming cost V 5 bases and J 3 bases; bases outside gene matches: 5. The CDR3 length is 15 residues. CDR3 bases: TGTGCCAGCAGCCTCGGACTAGCGGGGATCTACGAGCAGTACTTC. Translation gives CASSLGLAGIYEQYF.

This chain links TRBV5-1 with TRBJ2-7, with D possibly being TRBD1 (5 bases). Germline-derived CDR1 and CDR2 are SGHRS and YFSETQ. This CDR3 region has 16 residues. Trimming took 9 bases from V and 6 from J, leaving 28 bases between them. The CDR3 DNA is TGCGCCAACGGCGGAGCGTGGACAAATACGTATGGCGAGCAGTACTTC. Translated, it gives CANGGAWTNTYGEQYF.

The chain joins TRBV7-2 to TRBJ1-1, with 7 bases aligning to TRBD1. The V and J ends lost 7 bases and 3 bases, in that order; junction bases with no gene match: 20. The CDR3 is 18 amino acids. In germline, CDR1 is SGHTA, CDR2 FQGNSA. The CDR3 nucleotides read TGTGCCAGCACCTTGGAGGAGGGACAGTCCTGGGGGGACACTGAAGCTTTCTTT. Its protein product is CASTLEEGQSWGDTEAFF.

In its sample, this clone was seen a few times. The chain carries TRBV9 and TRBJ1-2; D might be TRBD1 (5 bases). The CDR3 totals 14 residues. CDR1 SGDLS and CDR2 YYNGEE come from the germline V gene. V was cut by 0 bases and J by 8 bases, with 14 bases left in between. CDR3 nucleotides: TGTGCCAGCAGCGTAGGAAGGCAGGGTACGGGCTACACCTTC. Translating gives CASSVGRQGTGYTF.

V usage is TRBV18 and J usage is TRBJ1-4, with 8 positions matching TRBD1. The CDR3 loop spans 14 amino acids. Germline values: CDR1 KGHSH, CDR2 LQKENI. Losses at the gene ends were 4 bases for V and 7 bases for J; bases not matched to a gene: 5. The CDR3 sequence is CASSLGQGGEKLFF. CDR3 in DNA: TGTGCCAGCTCACTAGGACAGGGCGGTGAAAAACTGTTTTTT.

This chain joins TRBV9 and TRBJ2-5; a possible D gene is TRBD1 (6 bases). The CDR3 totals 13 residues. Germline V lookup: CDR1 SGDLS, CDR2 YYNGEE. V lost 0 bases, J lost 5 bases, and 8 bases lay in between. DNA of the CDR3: TGTGCCAGCAGCGTAGATCAGGGGGAGACCCAGTACTTC. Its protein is CASSVDQGETQYF.

The CDR3 spells CASSSATANSGNTIYF. The DNA for the CDR3 is TGCGCCAGCAGCTCGGCGACAGCAAACTCTGGAAACACCATATATTTT. This sequence joins TRBV5-1 and TRBJ1-3, with D perhaps matching TRBD1 (5 bases). CDR1 SGHRS and CDR2 YFSETQ come from the germline V gene. This CDR3 has 16 residues. Trimming left V 3 bases short and J 0 bases short, with 13 bases between.